This T cell receptor (beta chain) was captured by sequencing in a study of blood T cells in healthy people across ages. This clonotype was found many times. Its antigen is currently unknown. Broader study findings: Researchers judged that diversity estimates from one million T cells fell short of true values.

Primers used in a second PCR of about 6 to 11 cycles were a sample-barcoded 5' primer and a J-beta primer mix. One entry per CDR3 protein results from TCRdb running MiXCR on the 5' RACE reads. Counted here are under 1,000,000 distinct CDR3 sequences, 36% occurring once; the ten biggest clones make up 10% to 15%. Germline V gene lookup returns CDR1 DFQATT and CDR2 SNEGSKA (reference sequence). V gave up 2 bases and J gave up 3 bases, with 11 bases separating them. The CDR3 contains 13 residues. What was sequenced was blood. This TCR was sampled from a young man in good health. The genes are TRBV20-1 and TRBJ2-7; D is unresolved. CDR3 region: CSARSSSDYEQYF. In nucleotides, the CDR3 is TGCAGTGCTAGATCATCTTCAGACTACGAGCAGTACTTC.